This entry concerns a single T cell receptor beta chain. The sample originates from a study of blood T cell repertoires in COVID-19. Overall study context: Some COVID-19 samples were acute and others convalescent; all came from the United States, Italy and Spain. Sample material is recorded as cDNA or gDNA derived from T cells, B-cell-depleted T cells, or PBMCs.

The CDR3 sequence is 15 residues long. Germline CDR1 and CDR2: MNHEY and SVGEGT. V lost 2 bases and J lost 6; bases outside the gene matches: 9. Per the original data handling: Cell counts per sample came from amplifying reference gene primers. Data came from immunoSEQ multiplex PCR; TCRdb stores just in-frame clones and leaves some out. V and J calls and clone size are those listed in that table; D and trimming were worked out from the DNA. The data contain 70,000 to 90,000 clones, approximately 82% of them singletons. The clonotype comes from a woman older than 75 with acute or convalescent COVID-19. The chain links TRBV6-2 or TRBV6-3 to TRBJ2-7, with 8 bases aligning to TRBD2. Sequencing used peripheral blood. DNA of the CDR3: TGTGCCAGCAGTTACCATATCAGCGGGGGACTCGAGCAGTACTTC. Its translation is CASSYHISGGLEQYF.